The T cell receptor (beta chain) described here comes from a study of cytomegalovirus exposure and HLA in healthy donors. Study outcomes and limitations: Reported results showed that the classifier diagnosed cytomegalovirus status with high specificity and sensitivity.

Primers included in the PCR were 60 Vbeta and 13 Jbeta primers. The repertoire was sequenced with immunoSEQ multiplex PCR; TCRdb's copy has only in-frame clones and lacks some. The sample has 90,000 to 100,000 clones; 78% are singletons. A word on this clone: Its antigen is currently unknown.

Nominal health characterized the donors when sampled, though unrecorded immune exposures were likely. This CDR3 has 19 amino acids. The germline V gene has CDR1 SGHDN and CDR2 FVKESK. The V gene end was trimmed by 1 base and the J gene end by 2 bases; junction bases not matched to a gene: 15. Sequenced: PBMCs. The sequence came from a woman aged 35 to 49 in good health and CMV-seronegative. The chain uses TRBV14 and TRBJ2-3; 7 nucleotides agree with TRBD2. DNA for the CDR3: TGTGCCAGCAGCCAAGTGGGACGGGAGGCCCTCCTCCACACAGATACGCAGTATTTT. It yields the protein CASSQVGREALLHTDTQYF. Drawing the rest from reference TRBV14 and TRBJ2-3, the complete variable domain is EAGVTQFPSHSVIEKGQTVTLRCDPISGHDNLYWYRRVMGKEIKFLLHFVKESKQDESGMPNNRFLAERTGGTYSTLKVQPAELEDSGVYFCASSQVGREALLHTDTQYFGPGTRLTVL.